This T cell receptor (beta chain) is drawn from a study of OX40 agonist ivuxolimab in advanced cancers. Broadly, across the study: Ivuxolimab was a fully human IgG2 agonistic monoclonal antibody targeting the costimulatory receptor OX40 (CD134). Of the approximately 54 dose-escalation patients, hepatocellular carcinoma was present in around 20, melanoma in roughly 15, renal cell carcinoma in 9 and head and neck cancer in 9. The point of sequencing TCRbeta in the periphery was to test whether ivuxolimab changed TCR sequence diversity and drove clonal T-cell expansion. Intravenous ivuxolimab was administered to patients every 2 weeks at six dose levels: 0.01, 0.1, 0.3, 1.5, 3 and 10 mg/kg. In the dose-escalation cohort, 82.7% of patients were male, and the mean age was roughly 60 years, with a range of roughly 23 to 85. Patients were allowed to have had prior anti-PD-1, anti-PD-L1 or anti-CTLA-4 therapy, and around 41% of the dose-escalation patients had previously received checkpoint inhibitors. The monotherapy dose-escalation portion (N of about 47 patients) of the phase I ivuxolimab trial is reported in the paper. Partial responses occurred in three dose-escalation patients: two with cutaneous melanoma and one with hepatocellular carcinoma. The full study reports these points: The antigen specificity of the clonally expanded peripheral T cells was not determined. After ivuxolimab, expanded clones were on average more numerous among CD8+ T cells than among CD4+ T cells. In the 0.1-3.0 mg/kg groups, partial responders had among the lowest normalized peripheral clonal expansion, particularly in CD8+ T cells. At doses of 0.1 to 3.0 mg/kg, clonal expansion of both CD4+ and CD8+ blood T cells was observed from baseline to week 6. Low levels of normalized T-cell clonal expansion were also seen in some patients who did not respond.

V trim: 5 bases; J trim: 5 bases; unmatched bases: 9. Based on the germline V gene (reference sequence), the CDR1 and CDR2 sequences are MNHEY and SMNVEV. The CDR3 holds 15 amino acids from the cysteine to the phenylalanine. Only CDR3 DNA is held: 45 bases, read in frame from base 1. Genomic DNA was isolated from the sorted cells so that the TCRbeta CDR3 region could be sequenced. TCRbeta CDR3 regions were sequenced using the immunoSEQ Assay. TCRdb took this table from immuneACCESS and kept in-frame rearrangements with V and J called. Such tables lack part of the clones; where checked against another copy, unresolved V genes explain under half of the gap, and the rest is unexplained. This sample lists 50,000 or so clones; approximately 89% were detected once. The ten largest account for around 9.3% of the sample. The trial excluded patients who had a history of autoimmune disease or were on systemic immunosuppression. In every dose cohort, peripheral blood was drawn for TCR sequencing at baseline, cycle 4 day 1, and cycle 7 day 1. Samples were obtained from an open-label, multicenter, first-in-human phase I dose-escalation trial of ivuxolimab. Adults with locally advanced or metastatic melanoma, renal cell carcinoma, hepatocellular carcinoma or head and neck squamous cell carcinoma were enrolled in the trial. Before TCR sequencing, CD4+ and CD8+ T cells were separately sorted from peripheral blood.

This clone is a singleton in its sample. Its cognate antigen has yet to be identified. The sample holds no much larger clone one base away, and base qualities are not on file. The chain is assembled from TRBV27 and TRBJ2-5; TRBD1 agrees with 9 junctional bases. Sequenced here: CD4+ or CD8+ T cells sorted from blood, sampled in a trial of the OX40 agonist ivuxolimab. This TCR was sampled from an adult with an advanced solid tumor such as melanoma, head and neck, liver or kidney cancer. The nucleotide sequence is given as TGTGCCAGCAGTGAACAGGGGGCGGTAGGGGAGACCCAGTACTTC. This codes for CASSEQGAVGETQYF.